The rows below give T cell receptor beta chains drawn from one sample of a study of Graves' ophthalmopathy and Graves' hyperthyroidism. One entry per CDR3 protein, called by TCRdb with MiXCR from the multiplex PCR reads. The repertoire consists of some 1.1 million distinct CDR3 sequences, with 35% to 45% occurring once and the leading ten covering over 8.5%. Material: peripheral blood or thyroid tissue (not recorded which). These TCRs come from an adult man with Graves' hyperthyroidism. Each CDR3 is given with its conserved first and last residue. The D gene is left open where the match is weak. Expanded clones get a size class; other rows say once, few or many, or leave the size out.

v_call,clone_size,j_call,d_call,cdr3_nt,cdr3_aa
TRBV2,.,TRBJ1-1,TRBD1,TGTGCCAGCAGTGCCCTGGGACAGGGCTACACTGAAGCTTTCTTT,CASSALGQGYTEAFF
TRBV15,many,TRBJ1-2,.,TGTGCCACCAGCAGAGAGGGCAATCCTGGCTATGGCTACACCTTC,CATSREGNPGYGYTF
TRBV7-9,many,TRBJ1-3,.,TGTGCCAGCGCGGAGGGGACGTCCGGAAACACCATATATTTT,CASAEGTSGNTIYF
TRBV29-1,few,TRBJ2-2,.,TGCAGCGTTGTTCAAAGTGCGAACACCGGGGAGCTGTTTTTT,CSVVQSANTGELFF
TRBV9,.,TRBJ2-7,.,TGTGTCAGCAGCCCGGGGGCTAGGTCCCTCGAGCAGTACTTC,CVSSPGARSLEQYF
TRBV12-3/TRBV12-4,.,TRBJ2-2,TRBD2,TGTGCCAGCAGCTCTTTTAGCGGGATAGGCTCAAATCCGAACACCGGGGAGCTGTTTTTT,CASSSFSGIGSNPNTGELFF
TRBV6-5,many,TRBJ1-6,.,TGTGCCAGCGGCCAGTTGTATCGGTCGGATTCACCCCTCCACTTT,CASGQLYRSDSPLHF
TRBV7-9,.,TRBJ2-7,.,TGTGCTAGCAGTCCCTTCTGGGGCTCCTACGAGCAGTACTTC,CASSPFWGSYEQYF
TRBV7-2,few,TRBJ2-7,.,TGTGCCGAGCAGCTCAGCAGGGATCCCTACGAGCAGTACTTC,CAEQLSRDPYEQYF
TRBV9,many,TRBJ2-7,.,TGTGCCAGCAGCGGCCGGGACGCTCCCTACGAGCAGTACTTC,CASSGRDAPYEQYF
TRBV9,.,TRBJ2-2,.,TGTGCCAGCAGCGTTTGGGGGACTCTGAACACCGGGGAGCTGTTTTTT,CASSVWGTLNTGELFF
TRBV29-1,.,TRBJ1-2,TRBD1,TGCAGCGTTGCCAGGGGGAAGGGCTACACCTTC,CSVARGKGYTF
TRBV5-8,many,TRBJ1-1,.,TGTGCCAGCAGCCGGGGACCTGAGGCTTTCTTT,CASSRGPEAFF
TRBV7-9,.,TRBJ2-2,TRBD2,TGTGCCAGCAGCCCTCCTCGCGGGAGGGGGGACACCGGGGAGCTGTTTTTT,CASSPPRGRGDTGELFF
TRBV2,few,TRBJ1-2,.,TGTGCCAGCAGCGGACTTGTGGATGGCTACACCTTC,CASSGLVDGYTF
TRBV5-6,many,TRBJ1-1,.,TGTGCCAGCAGCTTGATTCAGTCCACTGAAGCTTTCTTT,CASSLIQSTEAFF
TRBV7-9,.,TRBJ2-2,.,TGTGCCAGCAGCCCAATACAGAACACCGGGGAGCTGTTTTTT,CASSPIQNTGELFF
TRBV4-1,.,TRBJ2-7,.,TGTGCCAGCAGCCAAGAGATCGCTGGGCAGCTCTCCTACGAGCAGTACTTC,CASSQEIAGQLSYEQYF
TRBV6-5,few,TRBJ1-1,TRBD1,TGTGCCAGCAGACGGGACAGGGATTCTGGTGAAGCTTTCTTT,CASRRDRDSGEAFF
TRBV29-1,many,TRBJ1-1,.,TGCAGCGTTTTAGCTCGACAGGTTCCGAACACTGAAGCTTTCTTT,CSVLARQVPNTEAFF
TRBV12-3/TRBV12-4,few,TRBJ1-2,TRBD1,TGTGCCAGCATCGGGACAGATGACTATGGCTACACCTTC,CASIGTDDYGYTF
TRBV3-1,.,TRBJ2-5,.,TGTGCCAGCAGCCAAGATCAGGGGATAGTGGCCCAGTACTTC,CASSQDQGIVAQYF
TRBV10-3,once,TRBJ2-3,TRBD2,TGTGCCATCAGTGGGACTAGCGGGGGGAACACAGATACGCAGTATTTT,CAISGTSGGNTDTQYF
TRBV6-5,.,TRBJ1-6,.,TGTGCCAGCAGTTACGGGGGACGGCCTAATTCACCCCTCCACTTT,CASSYGGRPNSPLHF
TRBV11-2,many,TRBJ2-5,.,TGTGCCAGCAGCCAGTCCGGGTCTCCGGCCCGGGAGACCCAGTACTTC,CASSQSGSPARETQYF
TRBV19,once,TRBJ1-1,TRBD1,TGTGCCAGTGGACAGGGTGTATTGGACACTGAAGCTTTCTTT,CASGQGVLDTEAFF
TRBV10-2,.,TRBJ1-1,.,TGCGCCAGCAGTGGCCCGCTATCGGCTTTCTTT,CASSGPLSAFF
TRBV2,.,TRBJ2-7,.,TGTGCCAGCATCGGGGGCCCCTACGAGCAGTACTTC,CASIGGPYEQYF
TRBV15,many,TRBJ2-2,.,TGTGCCACCACCTCCGGGGATACCGGGGAGCTGTTTTTT,CATTSGDTGELFF
TRBV10-3,many,TRBJ2-5,TRBD2,TGTGCCATCACTAGCGGGGGGGCCGGGGAGACCCAGTACTTC,CAITSGGAGETQYF
TRBV9,few,TRBJ2-2,.,TGTGCCAGCAGCGTAGCTCTAGGGGAGGAGCTGTTTTTT,CASSVALGEELFF
TRBV25-1,.,TRBJ1-5,TRBD1,TGTGCCAGCAGTGAAGCCGGGACAGGGCGTCAGCCCCAGCATTTT,CASSEAGTGRQPQHF
TRBV2,.,TRBJ1-1,.,TGTGCCAGCCACCAAGGAGGCGCGGGGTCTGAAGCTTTCTTT,CASHQGGAGSEAFF
TRBV10-3,.,TRBJ1-3,.,TGTGCCATCAGTGTACGGGACATCGCGAACACCATATATTTT,CAISVRDIANTIYF
TRBV24-1,.,TRBJ2-5,TRBD1,TGTGCCACCAGTGCTCCTGACCGACAGGGGAAAGAGACCCAGTACTTC,CATSAPDRQGKETQYF
TRBV20-1,many,TRBJ2-2,.,TGCAGTGCTAGAGGCCAGCACAGGGTTCGCACCGGGGAGCTGTTTTTT,CSARGQHRVRTGELFF
TRBV7-3,.,TRBJ1-4,TRBD1,TGTGCCAGCAGCCCCGGGACAGGGGTTATTGGAACTAATGAAAAACTGTTTTTT,CASSPGTGVIGTNEKLFF
TRBV7-8,many,TRBJ2-7,TRBD1,TGTGCCAGCAGCTTGGGGGGACAGGGTGAGCAGTACTTC,CASSLGGQGEQYF
TRBV4-1,many,TRBJ2-5,TRBD1,TGCGCCAGCAGCCAGGACAGGAACCAAGAGACCCAGTACTTC,CASSQDRNQETQYF
TRBV9,few,TRBJ1-3,.,TGTGCCAGCAGTCACAGCTCTGGAAACACCATATATTTT,CASSHSSGNTIYF
TRBV7-2,.,TRBJ1-2,.,TGTGCCAGCAGCCAACCGGGGTCTTCGGCGGATGGCTACACCTTC,CASSQPGSSADGYTF
TRBV29-1,few,TRBJ2-7,TRBD2,TGCAGCGTTGGGCTAGCGGAGCTCTACGAGCAGTACTTC,CSVGLAELYEQYF
TRBV10-3,.,TRBJ1-2,.,TGTGCCAGCAGTTACTCGGGGGACAACAACTATGGCTACACCTTC,CASSYSGDNNYGYTF